This TCR beta chain was captured in a study of Graves' ophthalmopathy and Graves' hyperthyroidism. In the study overall: Hyperthyroidism was considered stable when no ophthalmopathy appeared within 18 months of follow-up.

This clonotype was counted a few times. Eligible hyperthyroidism cases comprised new diagnoses of under 2 months' duration in individuals aged 18 to 65. In this cohort, patients with other autoimmune diseases, uncontrolled infections, pregnancy or lactation were excluded. The CDR3 contains 14 residues. Trimming cost V 2 bases and J 4 bases; bases outside gene matches: 3. The germline V gene encodes CDR1 MGHRA and CDR2 YSYEKL. Amplification of TCR beta CDR3 regions used RNA transcripts. Second-round multiplex PCR followed a first-round RT-PCR using HTBI primers. Via MiXCR, TCRdb re-called the multiplex PCR reads, giving one row per CDR3 protein. In the table there are over a million distinct CDR3 sequences, 36% of which are singletons.

The sequencing input was peripheral blood or thyroid tissue (not recorded which). This receptor was identified in an adult man with Graves' hyperthyroidism. This chain uses TRBV4-1 with TRBJ2-5; 8 bases fit TRBD2. The CDR3 nucleotides read TGCGCCAGCAGCCAAATACTAGCGGTAGAGACCCAGTACTTC. Amino acid sequence: CASSQILAVETQYF.